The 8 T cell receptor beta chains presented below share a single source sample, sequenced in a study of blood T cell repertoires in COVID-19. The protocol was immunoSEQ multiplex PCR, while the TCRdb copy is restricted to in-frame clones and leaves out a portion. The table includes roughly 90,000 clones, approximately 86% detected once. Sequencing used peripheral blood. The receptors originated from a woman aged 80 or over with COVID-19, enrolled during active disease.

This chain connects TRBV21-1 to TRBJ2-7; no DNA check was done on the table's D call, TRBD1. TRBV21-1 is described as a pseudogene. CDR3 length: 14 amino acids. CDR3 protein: CASSRDRGRNEQYF. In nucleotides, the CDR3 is TGTGCCAGCAGCAGAGACAGGGGGCGAAACGAGCAGTACTTC.

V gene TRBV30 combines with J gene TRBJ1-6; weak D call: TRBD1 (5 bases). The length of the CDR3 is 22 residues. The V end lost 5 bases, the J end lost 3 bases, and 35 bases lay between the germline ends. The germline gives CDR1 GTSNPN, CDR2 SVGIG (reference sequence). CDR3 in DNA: TGTGCCTGGGGATTTCGCCGGGACTTCGTAGGGATTGAGCTTGACTATAATTCACCCCTCCACTTT. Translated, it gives CAWGFRRDFVGIELDYNSPLHF. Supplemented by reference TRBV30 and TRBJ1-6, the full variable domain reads SQTIHQWPATLVQPVGSPLSLECTVEGTSNPNLYWYRQAAGRGLQLLFYSVGIGQISSEVPQNLSASRPQDRQFILSSKKLLLSDSGFYLCAWGFRRDFVGIELDYNSPLHFGNGTRLTVT.

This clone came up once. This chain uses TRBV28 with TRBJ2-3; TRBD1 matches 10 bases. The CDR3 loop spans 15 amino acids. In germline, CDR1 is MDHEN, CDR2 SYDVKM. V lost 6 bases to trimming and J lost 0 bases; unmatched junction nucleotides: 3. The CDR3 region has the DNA TGTGCCAGCAGGGGGACAGGGGCAAGCACAGATACGCAGTATTTT. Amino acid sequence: CASRGTGASTDTQYF.

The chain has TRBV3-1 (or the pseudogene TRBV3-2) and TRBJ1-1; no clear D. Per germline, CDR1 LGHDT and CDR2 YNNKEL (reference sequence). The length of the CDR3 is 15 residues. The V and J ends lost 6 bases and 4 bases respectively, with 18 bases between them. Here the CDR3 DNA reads TGTGCCAGCAGATCCGAGACCCCGACGGGCACTGAAGCTTTCTTT. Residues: CASRSETPTGTEAFF.

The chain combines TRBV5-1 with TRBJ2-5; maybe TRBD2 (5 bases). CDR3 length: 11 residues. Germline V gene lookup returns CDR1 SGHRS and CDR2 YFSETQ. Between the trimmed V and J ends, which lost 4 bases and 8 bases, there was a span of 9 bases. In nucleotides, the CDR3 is TGCGCCAGCAGCGAACTAGACACCCAGTACTTC. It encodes CASSELDTQYF.

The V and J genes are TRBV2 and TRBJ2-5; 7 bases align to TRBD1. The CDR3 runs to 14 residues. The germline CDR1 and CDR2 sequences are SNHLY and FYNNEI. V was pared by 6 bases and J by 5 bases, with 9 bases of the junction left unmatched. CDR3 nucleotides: TGTGCCAGCAGATGGGGACAGCTCTTGGAGACCCAGTACTTC. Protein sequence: CASRWGQLLETQYF. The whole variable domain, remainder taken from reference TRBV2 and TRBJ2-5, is EPEVTQTPSHQVTQMGQEVILRCVPISNHLYFYWYRQILGQKVEFLVSFYNNEISEKSEIFDDQFSVERPDGSNFTLKIRSTKLEDSAMYFCASRWGQLLETQYFGPGTRLLVL.

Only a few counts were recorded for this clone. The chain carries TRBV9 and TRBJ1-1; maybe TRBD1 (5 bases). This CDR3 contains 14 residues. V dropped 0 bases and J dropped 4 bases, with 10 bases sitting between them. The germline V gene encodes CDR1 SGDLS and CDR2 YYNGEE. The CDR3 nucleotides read TGTGCCAGCAGCGTAGGCGGGGCCCCCACTGAAGCTTTCTTT. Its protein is CASSVGGAPTEAFF.

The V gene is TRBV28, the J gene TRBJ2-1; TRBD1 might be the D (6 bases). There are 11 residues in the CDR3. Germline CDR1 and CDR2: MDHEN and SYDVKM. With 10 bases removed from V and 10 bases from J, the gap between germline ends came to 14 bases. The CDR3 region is CATQGKEEQFF. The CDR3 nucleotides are TGTGCCACCCAGGGGAAGGAGGAGCAGTTCTTC.